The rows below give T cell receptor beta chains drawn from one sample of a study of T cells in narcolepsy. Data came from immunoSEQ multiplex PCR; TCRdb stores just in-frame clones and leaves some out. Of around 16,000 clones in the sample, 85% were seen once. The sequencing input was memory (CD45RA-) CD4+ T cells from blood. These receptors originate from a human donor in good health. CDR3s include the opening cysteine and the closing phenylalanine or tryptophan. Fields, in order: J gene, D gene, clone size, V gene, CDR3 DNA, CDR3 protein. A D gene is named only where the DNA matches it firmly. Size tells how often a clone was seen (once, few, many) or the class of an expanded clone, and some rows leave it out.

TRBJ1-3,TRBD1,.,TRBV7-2,TGTGCCAGCAGCTTACAATCGGACAGGGCTAGAAACACCATATATTTT,CASSLQSDRARNTIYF
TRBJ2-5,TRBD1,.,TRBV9,TGTGCCAGCAGCGTAGTCGAGGGACAGGGTGAGACCCAGTACTTC,CASSVVEGQGETQYF
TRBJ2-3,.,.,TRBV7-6,TGTGCCAGCAGCCCGGAGGGGGGGCGACTCACAGATACGCAGTATTTT,CASSPEGGRLTDTQYF
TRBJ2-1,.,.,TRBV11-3,TGTGCCAGCAGCGGGGGGGCAGGAGGTCGTGAGCAGTTCTTC,CASSGGAGGREQFF
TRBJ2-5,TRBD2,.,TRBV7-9,TGTGCCAGCAGCGGAGCGGGGGCCCCGGGGACCCAGTACTTC,CASSGAGAPGTQYF
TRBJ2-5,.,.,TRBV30,TGTGCCTGGAGTGTAAGTCTAACCGAGACCCAGTACTTC,CAWSVSLTETQYF
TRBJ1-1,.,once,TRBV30,TGTGCCTGTTGGGGAGCCGAAGCTTTCTTT,CACWGAEAFF
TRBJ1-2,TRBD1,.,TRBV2,TGTGCCAGCACAAGGTTCGGGACAGGGGGTATCTATGGCTACACCTTC,CASTRFGTGGIYGYTF
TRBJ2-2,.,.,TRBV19,TGTGCCAGTAGTATAGGGACAGTCACCGGGGAGCTGTTTTTT,CASSIGTVTGELFF
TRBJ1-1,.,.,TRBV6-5,TGTGCCAGCAGTTCCCTCGGGGTGGTGAACACTGAAGCTTTCTTT,CASSSLGVVNTEAFF
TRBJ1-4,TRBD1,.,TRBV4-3,TGCGCCAGCAGCCCGTCGACAGGGTCGGTTGAAAAACTGTTTTTT,CASSPSTGSVEKLFF
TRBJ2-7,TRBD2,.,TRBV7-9,TGTGCCAGCAGCTTAGGGGGGACTAGCGGGCCCTACGAGCAGTACTTC,CASSLGGTSGPYEQYF
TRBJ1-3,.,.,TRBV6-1,TGTGCCAGCAGTGACAGGTCTGTCTCTGGAAACGCCATATATTTT,CASSDRSVSGNAIYF
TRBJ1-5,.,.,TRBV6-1,TGTGCCAGCAGTGAATCTCCCGGGGTGGGTCAGCCCCAGCATTTT,CASSESPGVGQPQHF
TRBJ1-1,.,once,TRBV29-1,TGCAGCGTTCAAGGGGACCAATTCGAAGCTTTCTTT,CSVQGDQFEAFF
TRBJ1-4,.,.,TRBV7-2,TGTGCCAGCAGCTTAATCGAAAAACTGTTTTTT,CASSLIEKLFF
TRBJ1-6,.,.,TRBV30,TGTGCCTCGTTGAAAGGGTCGGATTCACCCCTCCACTTT,CASLKGSDSPLHF
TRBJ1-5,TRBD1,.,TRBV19,TGTGCCAGTAGTACCCCGCAGGGGGGAGGTAATCAGCCCCAGCATTTT,CASSTPQGGGNQPQHF
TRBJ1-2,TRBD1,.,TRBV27,TGTGCCAGCAGTTTGCAGGGGGCGCGGGTAGGGGGCTACACCTTC,CASSLQGARVGGYTF
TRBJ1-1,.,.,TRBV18,TGTGCCAGCTCACCCGATGACAGGATTCAAGCTTTCTTT,CASSPDDRIQAFF
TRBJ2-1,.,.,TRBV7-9,TGTGCCAGCAGTCCCCGTAATGAGCAGTTCTTC,CASSPRNEQFF
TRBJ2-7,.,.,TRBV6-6,TGTGCCAGCAGTTATCAGGAGAGCTCCTACGAGCAGTACTTC,CASSYQESSYEQYF
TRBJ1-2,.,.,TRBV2,TGTGCCACCAGGACAACCAGGGGCTATGGCTACACCTTC,CATRTTRGYGYTF
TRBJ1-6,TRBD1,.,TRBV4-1,TGCGCCAGCAGCCTCTTGGACAGGGGCAATTCACCCCTCCACTTT,CASSLLDRGNSPLHF
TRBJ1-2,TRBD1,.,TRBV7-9,TGTGCCAGCGAACAGGGGGCTGGCTACACCTTC,CASEQGAGYTF
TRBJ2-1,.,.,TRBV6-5,TGTGCCAGCAGCGCCGAGATGGGTGAGCAGTTCTTC,CASSAEMGEQFF
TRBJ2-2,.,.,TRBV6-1,TGTGCCAGCAGTGATTCTGGGGCCCTTACGAACACCGGGGAGCTGTTTTTT,CASSDSGALTNTGELFF
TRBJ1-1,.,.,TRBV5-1,TGCGCCAGCAGCTTGGCAGGCCCTTGGAACACTGAAGCTTTCTTT,CASSLAGPWNTEAFF
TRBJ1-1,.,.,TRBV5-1,TGCGCCAGCAGCTCCCAAGCGGGGAACACTGAAGCTTTCTTT,CASSSQAGNTEAFF
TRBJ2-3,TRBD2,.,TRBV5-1,TGCGCCAGCAGCTTCGAGGTTCTAGCGGGATCCACGCAGTATTTT,CASSFEVLAGSTQYF
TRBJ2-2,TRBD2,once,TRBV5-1,TGCGCCAGCAGCTTGGATGGGACTAATAGCGGGGAGCTGTTTTTT,CASSLDGTNSGELFF
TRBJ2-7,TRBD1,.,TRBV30,TGTGCCTGGAGTCGGGACAGGTCTTGGGAGCAGTACTTC,CAWSRDRSWEQYF
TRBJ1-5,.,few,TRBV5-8,TGTGCCAGCAGCTTGTTCCAGGGCAATCAGCCCCAGCATTTT,CASSLFQGNQPQHF
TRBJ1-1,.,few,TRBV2,TGTGCCAGCAGTGACGGGGGGACCACTGAAGCTTTCTTT,CASSDGGTTEAFF
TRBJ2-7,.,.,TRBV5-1,TGCGCCAGCTTTGCCGGACCTTCCTACGAGCAGTACTTC,CASFAGPSYEQYF
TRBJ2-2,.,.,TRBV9,TGTGCCAGCAGCGTAACAGCTCAGAGGACCGGGGAGCTGTTTTTT,CASSVTAQRTGELFF
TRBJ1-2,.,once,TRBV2,TGTGCCAGCAGTCTACGGGCGGCCTATGGCTACACCTTC,CASSLRAAYGYTF
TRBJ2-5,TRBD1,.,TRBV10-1,TGCGCCAGCAGTGAGTATCGGACAGGGGGCAACGAGACCCAGTACTTC,CASSEYRTGGNETQYF
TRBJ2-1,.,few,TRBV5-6,TGTGCCAGCAGCTTGGGCGATTATGAGCAGTTCTTC,CASSLGDYEQFF
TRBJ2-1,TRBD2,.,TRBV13,TGTGCCAGCTCTAAAACAGCGGGGACTCCAATGAGGCAGTTCTTC,CASSKTAGTPMRQFF